This passage covers 20 T cell receptor beta chains from one sample sequenced in a study of beta chain features in type 1 diabetes (dated by TCRdb to between 2017 and 2018). Libraries were constructed by the immunoSEQ multiplex PCR assay. The entire isolated RNA was reverse transcribed using the High Capacity cDNA Reverse Transcription Kit, and thus expressed TCRB transcripts were sequenced. TCRdb re-hosts the immuneACCESS table, in-frame sequences only. Its copies lack some clones; in the studies checked, an unresolved V gene accounts for under half of them, and the cause for the rest is not known. The sample records 150,000 to 190,000 clones, over 8.5% of which are singletons. Around 2.1% of the sample is taken by the ten largest. Sequencing was done on a sample of central memory CD4+ T cells from blood. Receptors were obtained from a man in his late teens or twenties in good health.

The chain recombines TRBV2 with TRBJ2-7; 8 nucleotides line up with TRBD1. The CDR3 has 13 residues. The germline CDR1 and CDR2 sequences are SNHLY and FYNNEI. V lost 5 bases and J lost 6; bases outside the gene matches: 6. CDR3 DNA sequence: TGTGCCAGCAGTACGGACAGGGTGGCCGAGCAGTACTTC. This codes for CASSTDRVAEQYF.

This clone was detected only once. The chain employs TRBV4-3 and TRBJ1-5, with no clear D. Trimming pared 5 bases from V and 4 bases from J, leaving 9 bases between. This CDR3 comprises 13 residues. The germline V gene has CDR1 LGHNA and CDR2 YSLEER. CDR3 DNA sequence: TGCGCCAGCAGCGCTCACCTGAATCAGCCCCAGCATTTT. Translating gives CASSAHLNQPQHF.

This chain links TRBV5-4 with TRBJ1-3; D remains unclear. The V gene lost 5 bases and the J gene lost 0 bases, with 12 bases spanning the gap. Germline values: CDR1 SGHNT, CDR2 YYREEE (reference sequence). This CDR3 is 15 amino acids long. The CDR3 DNA reads as TGTGCCAGCAGTTCTGACGTAAACTCTGGAAACACCATATATTTT. As protein: CASSSDVNSGNTIYF.

The V gene is TRBV5-1, the J gene TRBJ2-7; D is possibly TRBD2 (6 bases). Between the trimmed V and J ends, which lost 0 bases and 6 bases, there was a span of 13 bases. Germline CDR1 SGHRS, CDR2 YFSETQ. The CDR3 covers 14 residues. The CDR3 sequence is CASSLEVTRGEQYF. Here the CDR3 DNA reads TGCGCCAGCAGCTTGGAAGTGACTAGAGGCGAGCAGTACTTC.

This chain connects TRBV7-9 to TRBJ2-3; no clear D. The CDR3 loop spans 13 amino acids. V was pared by 6 bases and J by 0 bases, with 7 bases between. Germline V CDR1 and CDR2: SEHNR, FQNEAQ (reference sequence). CDR3 DNA sequence: TGTGCCAGCAGTTATACTAGCACAGATACGCAGTATTTT. It codes for CASSYTSTDTQYF.

The rearrangement joins TRBV5-5 to TRBJ2-5, with a tentative D call TRBD2 (5 bases). Germline V gene lookup returns CDR1 SGHKS and CDR2 YYEKEE (reference sequence). V dropped 6 bases and J dropped 4 bases, with 10 bases sitting between them. The CDR3 length is 12 residues. CDR3 sequence reads: CASTFRGETQYF. The CDR3 DNA follows: TGTGCCAGCACCTTTCGGGGAGAGACCCAGTACTTC. The complete variable domain, with remaining parts taken from reference TRBV5-5 and TRBJ2-5, reads DAGVTQSPTHLIKTRGQQVTLRCSPISGHKSVSWYQQVLGQGPQFIFQYYEKEERGRGNFPDRFSARQFPNYSSELNVNALLLGDSALYLCASTFRGETQYFGPGTRLLVL.

The chain combines TRBV25-1 with TRBJ1-5; no definite D call. The V and J ends lost 4 bases and 4 bases respectively, with 11 bases between them. Germline-derived CDR1 and CDR2 are MGHDK and SYGVNS. This CDR3 contains 14 residues. As DNA, the CDR3 is TGTGCCAGCAGTGGGGAAATCGGGAATCAGCCCCAGCATTTT. Protein: CASSGEIGNQPQHF.

A single count supports this clone. As DNA, the CDR3 is TGCGCCAGCAGCTTTGGACAGGGACGGGGCGAGCAGTACTTC. It encodes CASSFGQGRGEQYF. The chain carries TRBV5-1 and TRBJ2-7; the match to TRBD1 covers 8 bases. J lost 6 bases, V lost 2 bases, and 7 bases had no gene match. The CDR3 contains 14 residues. The germline V gene encodes CDR1 SGHRS and CDR2 YFSETQ.

This clone was counted only a few times. An end of the junction differs from the germline gene, which may be a read error. J is TRBJ2-2 and V is TRBV7-7, with D uncertain. The CDR3 is 14 amino acids. Looked up from germline, CDR1 is SSHAT and CDR2 is FNYEAQ (reference sequence). The CDR3 here is CASSQQMYTGELFF. The CDR3 bases are TGTGCTAGCAGCCAACAGATGTACACCGGGGAGCTGTTTTTT.

This clone was counted a few times. The rearrangement links TRBV29-1 to TRBJ1-5; D ambiguous. Germline assignment: CDR1 SQVTM and CDR2 ANQGSEA. V lost 4 bases and J 0 bases, leaving 7 bases between the germline ends. This CDR3 region has 13 residues. CDR3 sequence: CSVAIVSNQPQHF. The CDR3 DNA sequence: TGCAGCGTTGCAATTGTTAGCAATCAGCCCCAGCATTTT.

This chain joins TRBV6-6 and TRBJ1-5; D gene ambiguous. Germline CDR1 MNHNY, CDR2 SVGAGI (reference sequence). The CDR3 contains 13 residues. V lost 5 bases and J lost 6, with 11 bases in between. The CDR3 here is CASSGRVGQPQHF. The DNA for the CDR3 is TGTGCCAGCAGTGGTAGGGTGGGTCAGCCCCAGCATTTT.

This chain links TRBV5-4 with TRBJ2-2; 7 bases align to TRBD2. V gave up 1 base and J gave up 4 bases; unmatched junction bases: 4. CDR1 and CDR2 from the germline V gene are SGHNT and YYREEE (reference sequence). CDR3 length: 15 residues. CDR3 coding DNA: TGTGCCAGCAGCTTGCCCGGGGGGAGCACCGGGGAGCTGTTTTTT. Protein sequence: CASSLPGGSTGELFF.

J is TRBJ2-7 and V is TRBV7-2; 10 bases fit TRBD1. CDR1 and CDR2 (germline): SGHTA, FQGNSA. With V trimmed by 5 bases and J by 6 bases, 7 bases remained unmatched. The CDR3 runs 14 residues. The CDR3 DNA sequence: TGTGCCAGCAGCGCCGGACAGGGGGAGGGCGAGCAGTACTTC. This sequence encodes CASSAGQGEGEQYF.

The chain is built from TRBV10-3 and TRBJ1-4, with D maybe TRBD1 (5 bases). Germline CDR1 reads ENHRY; CDR2 reads SYGVKD. This CDR3 is 15 amino acids long. V gave up 5 bases and J gave up 5 bases, with 15 bases separating them. This CDR3 is CAISPTGAENEKLFF. CDR3 in DNA: TGTGCCATCAGTCCTACCGGGGCCGAAAATGAAAAACTGTTTTTT.

This clone was seen a few times. This sequence joins TRBV7-2 and TRBJ2-3, with D possibly being TRBD1 (5 bases). Germline V gives CDR1 SGHTA, CDR2 FQGNSA. V lost 0 bases and J 2 bases, leaving 6 bases between the germline ends. The CDR3 is 14 amino acids. For the CDR3, the DNA is TGTGCCAGCAGCTTAGCCAGGGACACAGATACGCAGTATTTT. This encodes CASSLARDTDTQYF.

The table lists this clone with many counts. The chain carries TRBV30 and TRBJ1-6; 7 bases line up with TRBD1. CDR3 size: 14 residues. J was trimmed by 10 bases and V by 5 bases; bases with no gene match: 11. Germline V gene data show CDR1 as GTSNPN and CDR2 as SVGIG (reference sequence). The CDR3 nucleotides are TGTGCCTGGGGGAGACAGGGAGCAAGGTCACCCCTCCACTTT. Its translation is CAWGRQGARSPLHF.

This rearrangement joins TRBV2 to TRBJ1-2; TRBD1 matches 9 bases. The germline gives CDR1 SNHLY, CDR2 FYNNEI. The CDR3 spans 14 residues. The trim removed 4 bases at V and 9 bases at J, leaving 9 bases unmatched. CDR3 sequence: CASSATGQGVSYTF. In DNA form, the CDR3 reads TGTGCCAGCAGTGCCACGGGACAGGGTGTTAGCTACACCTTC.

The chain carries TRBV7-2 and TRBJ2-3; D remains ambiguous. Trimming took 6 bases from V and 1 from J, leaving 17 bases between them. CDR3 length: 16 residues. Germline V gives CDR1 SGHTA, CDR2 FQGNSA. The CDR3 sequence: CASRAKWGIGTDTQYF. The DNA of the CDR3 is TGTGCCAGCAGGGCCAAGTGGGGTATCGGCACAGATACGCAGTATTTT. Complete variable domain (other parts from reference TRBV7-2 and TRBJ2-3): GAGVSQSPSNKVTEKGKDVELRCDPISGHTALYWYRQSLGQGLEFLIYFQGNSAPDKSGLPSDRFSAERTGGSVSTLTIQRTQQEDSAVYLCASRAKWGIGTDTQYFGPGTRLTVL.

The chain links TRBV29-1 to TRBJ1-1, with 9 bases matching TRBD1. Germline V lookup: CDR1 SQVTM, CDR2 ANQGSEA. J lost 4 bases, V lost 6 bases, and 9 bases had no gene match. The CDR3 is 14 amino acids. This chain's CDR3 is CSVARRTGVTEAFF. The CDR3, as DNA: TGCAGCGTCGCACGGAGGACAGGGGTCACTGAAGCTTTCTTT.

This clone was counted only a few times. CDR3 in DNA: TGTGCCAGCAGCCCCCAGCGGGGGTCTTCCTACGAGCAGTACTTC. It is translated as CASSPQRGSSYEQYF. V and J are TRBV7-2 and TRBJ2-7; 8 positions match TRBD2. V dropped 5 bases and J dropped 1; count of bases not matched to a gene: 7. CDR3 size: 15 residues. Per the germline V gene, CDR1 is SGHTA and CDR2 is FQGNSA.